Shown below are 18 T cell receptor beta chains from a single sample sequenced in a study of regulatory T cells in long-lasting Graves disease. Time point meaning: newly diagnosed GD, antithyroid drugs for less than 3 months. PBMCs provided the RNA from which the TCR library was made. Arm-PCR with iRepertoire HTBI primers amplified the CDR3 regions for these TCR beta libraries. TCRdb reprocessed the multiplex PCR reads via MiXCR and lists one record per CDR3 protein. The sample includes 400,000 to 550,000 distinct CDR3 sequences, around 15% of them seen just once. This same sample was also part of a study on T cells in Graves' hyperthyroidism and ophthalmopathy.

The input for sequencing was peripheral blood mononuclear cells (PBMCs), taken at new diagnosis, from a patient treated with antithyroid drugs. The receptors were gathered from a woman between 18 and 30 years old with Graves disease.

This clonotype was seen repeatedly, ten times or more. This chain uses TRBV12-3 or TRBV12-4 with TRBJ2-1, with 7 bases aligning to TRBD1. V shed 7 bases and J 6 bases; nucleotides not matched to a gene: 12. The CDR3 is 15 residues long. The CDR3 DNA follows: TGTGCCAGCATTCCTCCGGGACAGAGCCTCAATGAGCAGTTCTTC. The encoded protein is CASIPPGQSLNEQFF.

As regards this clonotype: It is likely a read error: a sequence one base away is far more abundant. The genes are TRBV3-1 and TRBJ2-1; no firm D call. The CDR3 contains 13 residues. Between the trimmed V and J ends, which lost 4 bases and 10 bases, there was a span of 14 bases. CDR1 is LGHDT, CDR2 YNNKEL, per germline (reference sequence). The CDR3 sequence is CASSLTNTYEQFF. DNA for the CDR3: TGTGCCAGCAGCCTAACCAACACCTACGAGCAGTTCTTC.

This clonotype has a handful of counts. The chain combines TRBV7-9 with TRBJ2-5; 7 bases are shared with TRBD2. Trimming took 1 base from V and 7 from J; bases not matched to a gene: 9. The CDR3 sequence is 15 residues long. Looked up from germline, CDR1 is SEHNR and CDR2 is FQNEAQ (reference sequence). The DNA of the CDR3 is TGTGCCAGCAGCTTAGAGCCTAGCGGCCCTAGGACCCAGTACTTC. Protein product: CASSLEPSGPRTQYF.

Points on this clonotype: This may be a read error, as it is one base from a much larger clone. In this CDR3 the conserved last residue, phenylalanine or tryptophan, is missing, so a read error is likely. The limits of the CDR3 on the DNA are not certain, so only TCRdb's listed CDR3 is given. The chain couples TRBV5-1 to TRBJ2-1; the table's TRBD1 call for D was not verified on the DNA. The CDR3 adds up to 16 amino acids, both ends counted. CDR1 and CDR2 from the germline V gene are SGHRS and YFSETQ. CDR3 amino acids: CASSLAGQGLRAPPFL.

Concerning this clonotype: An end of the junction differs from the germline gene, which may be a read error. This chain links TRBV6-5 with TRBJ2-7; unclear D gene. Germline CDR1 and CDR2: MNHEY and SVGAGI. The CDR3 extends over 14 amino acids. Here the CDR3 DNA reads TGTGCCAGCAGTTACTCTCCGGTCTCCTACGAGCAGCACTTC. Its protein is CASSYSPVSYEQHF.

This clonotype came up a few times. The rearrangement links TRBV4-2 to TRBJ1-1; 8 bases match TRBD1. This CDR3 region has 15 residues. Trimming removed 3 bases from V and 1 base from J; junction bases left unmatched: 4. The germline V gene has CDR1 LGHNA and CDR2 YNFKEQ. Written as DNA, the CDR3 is TGTGCCAGCAGCCACCCGGACAGGGAGAACACTGAAGCTTTCTTT. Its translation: CASSHPDRENTEAFF.

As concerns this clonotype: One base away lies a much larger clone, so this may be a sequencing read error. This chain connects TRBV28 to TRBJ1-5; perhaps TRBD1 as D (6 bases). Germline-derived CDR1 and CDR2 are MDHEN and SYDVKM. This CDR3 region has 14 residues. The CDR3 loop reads CTSSRQVNNQPQHF. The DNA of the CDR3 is TGTACCAGCAGTCGACAGGTTAACAATCAGCCCCAGCATTTT.

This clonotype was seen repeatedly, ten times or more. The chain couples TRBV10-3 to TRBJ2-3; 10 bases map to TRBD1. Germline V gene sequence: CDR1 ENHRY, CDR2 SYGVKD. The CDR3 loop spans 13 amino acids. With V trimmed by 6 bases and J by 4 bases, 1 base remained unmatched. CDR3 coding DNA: TGTGCCATCAGCGGACAGGGGGCAGATACGCAGTATTTT. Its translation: CAISGQGADTQYF.

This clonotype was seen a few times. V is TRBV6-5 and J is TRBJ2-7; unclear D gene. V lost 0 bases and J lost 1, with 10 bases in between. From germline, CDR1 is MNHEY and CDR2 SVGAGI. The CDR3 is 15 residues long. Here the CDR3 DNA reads TGTGCCAGCAGTTACTCGAGTGTCACTTCCTACGAGCAGTACTTC. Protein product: CASSYSSVTSYEQYF.

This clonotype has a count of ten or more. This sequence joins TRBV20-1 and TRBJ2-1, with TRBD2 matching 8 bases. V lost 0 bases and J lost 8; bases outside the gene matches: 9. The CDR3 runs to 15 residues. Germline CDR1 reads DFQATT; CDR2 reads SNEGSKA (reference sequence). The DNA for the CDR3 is TGCAGTGCTAGAGAACCCCAGCGGGAGAGCTATGAGCAGTTCTTC. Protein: CSAREPQRESYEQFF.

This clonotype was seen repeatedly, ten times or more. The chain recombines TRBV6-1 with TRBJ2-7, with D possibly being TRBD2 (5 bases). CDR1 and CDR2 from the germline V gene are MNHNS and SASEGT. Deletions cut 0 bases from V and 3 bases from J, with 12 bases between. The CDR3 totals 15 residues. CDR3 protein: CASSEAGRDDYEQYF. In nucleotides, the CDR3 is TGTGCCAGCAGTGAAGCAGGACGGGATGACTACGAGCAGTACTTC.

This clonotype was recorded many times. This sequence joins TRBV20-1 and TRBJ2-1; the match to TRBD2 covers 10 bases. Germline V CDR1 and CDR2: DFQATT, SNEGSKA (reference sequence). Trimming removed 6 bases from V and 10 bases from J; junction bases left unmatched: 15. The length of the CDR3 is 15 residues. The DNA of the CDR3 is TGCAGTGCCTCCTGGGGACTAGCGAGCCTCGTGGAGCAGTTCTTC. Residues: CSASWGLASLVEQFF.

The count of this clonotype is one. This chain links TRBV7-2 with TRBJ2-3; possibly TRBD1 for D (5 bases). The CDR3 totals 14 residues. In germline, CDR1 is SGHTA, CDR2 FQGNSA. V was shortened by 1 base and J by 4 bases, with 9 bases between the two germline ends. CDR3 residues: CASSLGRAADTQYF. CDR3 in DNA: TGTGCCAGCAGCTTAGGCAGGGCCGCAGATACGCAGTATTTT.

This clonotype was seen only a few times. The CDR3 DNA reads as TGTGCCATCAGTGATAATTTGGCAGGGATAAATGAGCAGTTCTTC. Its protein product is CAISDNLAGINEQFF. V is TRBV10-3 and J is TRBJ2-1; tentative D call: TRBD1 (5 bases). This CDR3 is built from 15 residues. Trimming left V 3 bases short and J 7 bases short, with 16 bases between. Germline V CDR1 and CDR2: ENHRY, SYGVKD.

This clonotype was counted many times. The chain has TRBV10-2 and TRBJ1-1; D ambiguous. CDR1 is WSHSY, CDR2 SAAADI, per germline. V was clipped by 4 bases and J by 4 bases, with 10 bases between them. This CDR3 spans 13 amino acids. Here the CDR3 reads CASSVPSGTEAFF. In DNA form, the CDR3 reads TGCGCCAGCAGTGTCCCTTCGGGCACTGAAGCTTTCTTT.

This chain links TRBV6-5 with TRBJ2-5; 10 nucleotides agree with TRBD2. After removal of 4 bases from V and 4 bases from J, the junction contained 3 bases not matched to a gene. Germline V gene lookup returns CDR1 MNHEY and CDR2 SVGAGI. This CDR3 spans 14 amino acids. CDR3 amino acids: CASSSSGSAETQYF. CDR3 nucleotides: TGTGCCAGCAGTTCTAGCGGGAGTGCAGAGACCCAGTACTTC.

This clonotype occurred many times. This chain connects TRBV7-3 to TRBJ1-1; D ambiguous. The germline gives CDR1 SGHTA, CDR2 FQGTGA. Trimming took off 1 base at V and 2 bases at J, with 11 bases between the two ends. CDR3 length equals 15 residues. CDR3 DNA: TGTGCCAGCAGCTTAAATGGGCCAGCAAACACTGAAGCTTTCTTT. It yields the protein CASSLNGPANTEAFF.

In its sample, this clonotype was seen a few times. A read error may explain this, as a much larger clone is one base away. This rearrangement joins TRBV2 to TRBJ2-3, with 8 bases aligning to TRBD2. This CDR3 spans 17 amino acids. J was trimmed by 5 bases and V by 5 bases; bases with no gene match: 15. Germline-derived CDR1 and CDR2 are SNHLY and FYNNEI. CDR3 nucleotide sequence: TGTGCCAGCAGTCACGACCCGAGCGGGAGTGGGGTAGATACGCAGTATTTT. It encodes CASSHDPSGSGVDTQYF. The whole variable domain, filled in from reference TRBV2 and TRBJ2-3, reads EPEVTQTPSHQVTQMGQEVILRCVPISNHLYFYWYRQILGQKVEFLVSFYNNEISEKSEIFDDQFSVERPDGSNFTLKIRSTKLEDSAMYFCASSHDPSGSGVDTQYFGPGTRLTVL.